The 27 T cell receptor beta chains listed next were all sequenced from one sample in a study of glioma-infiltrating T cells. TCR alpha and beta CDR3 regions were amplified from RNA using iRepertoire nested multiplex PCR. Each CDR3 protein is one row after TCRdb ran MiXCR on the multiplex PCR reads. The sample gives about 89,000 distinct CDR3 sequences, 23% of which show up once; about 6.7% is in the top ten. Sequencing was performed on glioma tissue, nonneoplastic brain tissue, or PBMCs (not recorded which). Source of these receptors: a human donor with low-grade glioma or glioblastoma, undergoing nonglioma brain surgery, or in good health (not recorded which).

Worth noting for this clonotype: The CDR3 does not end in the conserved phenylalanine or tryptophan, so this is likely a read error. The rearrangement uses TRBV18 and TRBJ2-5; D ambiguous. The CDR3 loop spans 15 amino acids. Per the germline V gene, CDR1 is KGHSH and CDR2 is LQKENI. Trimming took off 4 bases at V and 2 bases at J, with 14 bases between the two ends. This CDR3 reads CASSLSPGGQETQYC. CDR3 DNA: TGTGCCAGCTCACTCTCCCCGGGCGGTCAAGAGACCCAGTACTGC.

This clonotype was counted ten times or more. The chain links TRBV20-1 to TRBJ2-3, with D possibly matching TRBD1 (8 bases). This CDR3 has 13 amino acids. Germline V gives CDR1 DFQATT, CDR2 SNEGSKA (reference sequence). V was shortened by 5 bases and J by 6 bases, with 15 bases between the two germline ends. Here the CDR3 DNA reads TGCAGTGCTCCAGGACAGGGAGGGGATACGCAGTATTTT. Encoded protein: CSAPGQGGDTQYF.

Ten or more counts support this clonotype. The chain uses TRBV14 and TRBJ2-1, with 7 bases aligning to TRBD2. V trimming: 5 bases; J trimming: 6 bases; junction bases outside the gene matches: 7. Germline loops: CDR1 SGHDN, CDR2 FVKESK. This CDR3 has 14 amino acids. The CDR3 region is CASSKSGVPNEQFF. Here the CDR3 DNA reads TGTGCCAGCAGCAAAAGCGGGGTTCCCAATGAGCAGTTCTTC.

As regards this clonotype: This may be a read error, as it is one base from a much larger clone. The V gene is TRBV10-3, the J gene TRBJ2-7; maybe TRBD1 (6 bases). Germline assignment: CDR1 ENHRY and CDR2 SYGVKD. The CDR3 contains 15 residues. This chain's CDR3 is CAISGGRDIPYEQCF. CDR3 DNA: TGTGCCATCAGTGGGGGTCGGGACATCCCCTACGAGCAGTGCTTC.

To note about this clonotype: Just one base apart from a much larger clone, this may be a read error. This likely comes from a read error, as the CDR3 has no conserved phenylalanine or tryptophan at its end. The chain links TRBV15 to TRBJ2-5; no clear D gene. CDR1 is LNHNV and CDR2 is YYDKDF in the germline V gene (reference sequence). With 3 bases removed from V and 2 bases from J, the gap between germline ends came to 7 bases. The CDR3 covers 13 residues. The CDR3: CATSRSFQETQYL. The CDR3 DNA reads TGTGCCACCAGCAGGAGCTTTCAAGAGACCCAGTACTTG.

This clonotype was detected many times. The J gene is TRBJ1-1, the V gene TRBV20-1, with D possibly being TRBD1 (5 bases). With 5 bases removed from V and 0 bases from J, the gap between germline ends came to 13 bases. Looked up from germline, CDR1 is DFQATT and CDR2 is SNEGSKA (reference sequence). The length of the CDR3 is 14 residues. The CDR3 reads CSASKQAMNTEAFF. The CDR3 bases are TGCAGTGCTTCGAAACAGGCCATGAACACTGAAGCTTTCTTT.

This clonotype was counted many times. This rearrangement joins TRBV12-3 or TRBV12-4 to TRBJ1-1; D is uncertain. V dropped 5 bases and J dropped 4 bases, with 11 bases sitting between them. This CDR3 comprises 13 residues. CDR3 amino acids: CASSLAGVTEAFF. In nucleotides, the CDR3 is TGTGCCAGCAGTCTCGCAGGAGTCACTGAAGCTTTCTTT.

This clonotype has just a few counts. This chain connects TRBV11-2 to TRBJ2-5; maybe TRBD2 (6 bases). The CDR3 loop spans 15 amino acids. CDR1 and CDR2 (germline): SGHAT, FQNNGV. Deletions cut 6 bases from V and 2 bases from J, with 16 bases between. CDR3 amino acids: CASSPVPLAQETQYF. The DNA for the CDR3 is TGTGCCAGCAGTCCAGTTCCCCTAGCGCAAGAGACCCAGTACTTC.

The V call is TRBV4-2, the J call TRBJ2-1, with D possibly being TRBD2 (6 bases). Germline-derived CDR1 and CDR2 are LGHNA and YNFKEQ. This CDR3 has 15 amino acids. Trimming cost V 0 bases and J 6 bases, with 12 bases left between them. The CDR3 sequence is CASSQDRLAFNEQFF. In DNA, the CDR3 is TGTGCCAGCAGCCAAGACCGCCTAGCGTTCAATGAGCAGTTCTTC.

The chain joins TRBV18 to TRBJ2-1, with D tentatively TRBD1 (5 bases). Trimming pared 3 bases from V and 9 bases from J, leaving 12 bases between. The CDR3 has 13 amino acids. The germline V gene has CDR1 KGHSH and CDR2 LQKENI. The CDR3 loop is CASSPATQGEQFF. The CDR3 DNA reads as TGTGCCAGCTCACCGGCAACCCAGGGTGAGCAGTTCTTC.

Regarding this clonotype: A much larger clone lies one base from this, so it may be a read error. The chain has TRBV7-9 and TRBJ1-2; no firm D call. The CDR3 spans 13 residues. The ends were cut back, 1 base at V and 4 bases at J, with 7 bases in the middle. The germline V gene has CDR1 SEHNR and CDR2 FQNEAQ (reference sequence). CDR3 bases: TGTGCCAGCAGCTTAGACCCCACCTATGGCTACACCTTC. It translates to CASSLDPTYGYTF.

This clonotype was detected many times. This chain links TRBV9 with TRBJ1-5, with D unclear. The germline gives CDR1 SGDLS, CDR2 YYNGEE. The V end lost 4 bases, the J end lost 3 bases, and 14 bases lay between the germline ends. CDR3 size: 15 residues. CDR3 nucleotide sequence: TGTGCCAGCAGCCCTAGTGAGGGTCCCAATCAGCCCCAGCATTTT. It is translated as CASSPSEGPNQPQHF.

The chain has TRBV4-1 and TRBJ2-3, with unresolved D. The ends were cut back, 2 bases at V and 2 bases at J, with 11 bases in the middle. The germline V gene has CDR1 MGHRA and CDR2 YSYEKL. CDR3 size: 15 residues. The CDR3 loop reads CASSQWVRNTDTQYF. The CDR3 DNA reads TGCGCCAGCAGCCAATGGGTTAGAAACACAGATACGCAGTATTTT.

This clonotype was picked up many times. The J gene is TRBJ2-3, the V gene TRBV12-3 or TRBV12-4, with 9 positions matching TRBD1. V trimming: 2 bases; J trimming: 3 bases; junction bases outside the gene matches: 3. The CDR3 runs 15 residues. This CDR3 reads CASSLRTGATDTQYF. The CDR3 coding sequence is TGTGCCAGCAGTTTAAGGACAGGGGCGACAGATACGCAGTATTTT.

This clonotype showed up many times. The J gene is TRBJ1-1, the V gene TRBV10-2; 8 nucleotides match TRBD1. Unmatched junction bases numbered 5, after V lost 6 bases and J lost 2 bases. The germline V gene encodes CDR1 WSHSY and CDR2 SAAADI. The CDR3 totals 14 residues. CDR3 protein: CASRDTGGNTEAFF. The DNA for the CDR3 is TGCGCCAGCAGGGACACAGGGGGAAACACTGAAGCTTTCTTT.

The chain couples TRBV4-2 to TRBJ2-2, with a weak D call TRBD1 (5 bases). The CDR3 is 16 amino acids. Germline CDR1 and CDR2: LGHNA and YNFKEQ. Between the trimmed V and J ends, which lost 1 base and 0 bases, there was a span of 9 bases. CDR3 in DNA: TGTGCCAGCAGCCAAGTTCAGGGCCCGAACACCGGGGAGCTGTTTTTT. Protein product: CASSQVQGPNTGELFF.

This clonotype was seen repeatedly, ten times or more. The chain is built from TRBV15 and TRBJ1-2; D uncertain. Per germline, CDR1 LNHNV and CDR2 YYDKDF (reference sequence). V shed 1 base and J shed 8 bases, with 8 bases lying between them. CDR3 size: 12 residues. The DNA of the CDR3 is TGTGCCACCAGCAGAGGGACGTGGGGCTACACCTTC. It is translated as CATSRGTWGYTF. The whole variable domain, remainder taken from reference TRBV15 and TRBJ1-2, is DAMVIQNPRYQVTQFGKPVTLSCSQTLNHNVMYWYQQKSSQAPKLLFHYYDKDFNNEADTPDNFQSRRPNTSFCFLDIRSPGLGDTAMYLCATSRGTWGYTFGSGTRLTVV.

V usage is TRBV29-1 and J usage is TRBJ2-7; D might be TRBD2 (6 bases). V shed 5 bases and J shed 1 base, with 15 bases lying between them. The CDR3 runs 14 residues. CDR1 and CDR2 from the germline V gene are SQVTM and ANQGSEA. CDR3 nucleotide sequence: TGCAGCGTTACGGGGGACGGCCTTTCCTACGAGCAGTACTTC. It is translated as CSVTGDGLSYEQYF.

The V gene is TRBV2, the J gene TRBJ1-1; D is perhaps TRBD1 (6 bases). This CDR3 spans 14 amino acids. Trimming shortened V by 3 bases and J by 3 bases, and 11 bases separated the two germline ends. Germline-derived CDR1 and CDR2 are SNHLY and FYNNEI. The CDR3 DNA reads TGTGCCAGCAGTGACGGGGGGACATACACTGAAGCTTTCTTT. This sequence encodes CASSDGGTYTEAFF.

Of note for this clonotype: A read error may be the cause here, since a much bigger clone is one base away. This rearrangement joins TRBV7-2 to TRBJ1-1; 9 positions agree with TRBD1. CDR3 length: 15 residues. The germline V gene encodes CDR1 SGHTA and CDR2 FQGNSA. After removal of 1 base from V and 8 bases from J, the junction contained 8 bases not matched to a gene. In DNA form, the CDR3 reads TGTGCCAGCAGCTTAGGGGGGACAGGGAAGGCCGAAGCTTTCTTT. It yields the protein CASSLGGTGKAEAFF.

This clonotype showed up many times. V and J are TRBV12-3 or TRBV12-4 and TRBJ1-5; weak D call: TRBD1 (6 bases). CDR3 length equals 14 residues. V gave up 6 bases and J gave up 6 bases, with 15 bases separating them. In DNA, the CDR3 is TGTGCCAGCAGCCCAACAGGGTTAGTTCAGCCCCAGCATTTT. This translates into CASSPTGLVQPQHF.

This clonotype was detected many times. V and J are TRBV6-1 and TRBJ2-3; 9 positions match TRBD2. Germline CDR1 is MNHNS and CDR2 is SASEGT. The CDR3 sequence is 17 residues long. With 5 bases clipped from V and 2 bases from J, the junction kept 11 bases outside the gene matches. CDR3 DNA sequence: TGTGCCAGCAGTTCATCGTTGGCTAGCGGGACCACAGATACGCAGTATTTT. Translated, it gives CASSSSLASGTTDTQYF.

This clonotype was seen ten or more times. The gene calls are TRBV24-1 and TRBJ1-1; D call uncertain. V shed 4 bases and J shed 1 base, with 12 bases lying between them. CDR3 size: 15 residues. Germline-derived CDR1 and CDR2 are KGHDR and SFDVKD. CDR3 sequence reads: CATSERSGANTEAFF. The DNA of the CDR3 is TGTGCCACCAGTGAACGCTCCGGTGCGAACACTGAAGCTTTCTTT.

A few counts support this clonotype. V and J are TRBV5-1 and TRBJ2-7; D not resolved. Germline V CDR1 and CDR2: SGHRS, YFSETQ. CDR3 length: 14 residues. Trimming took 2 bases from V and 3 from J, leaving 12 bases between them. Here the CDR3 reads CASSLAGDDYEQYF. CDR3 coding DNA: TGCGCCAGCAGCTTAGCCGGAGACGACTACGAGCAGTACTTC.

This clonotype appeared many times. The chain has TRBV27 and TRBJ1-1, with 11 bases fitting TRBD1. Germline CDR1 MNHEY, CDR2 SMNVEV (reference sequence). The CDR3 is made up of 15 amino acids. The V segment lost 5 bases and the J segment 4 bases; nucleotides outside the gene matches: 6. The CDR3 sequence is CASSPWDRGFTEAFF. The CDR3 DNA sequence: TGTGCCAGCAGTCCTTGGGACAGGGGGTTCACTGAAGCTTTCTTT.

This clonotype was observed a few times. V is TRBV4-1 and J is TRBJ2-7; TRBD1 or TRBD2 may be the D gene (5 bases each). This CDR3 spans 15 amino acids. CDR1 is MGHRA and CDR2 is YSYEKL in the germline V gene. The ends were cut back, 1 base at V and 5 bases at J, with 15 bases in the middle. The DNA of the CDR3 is TGCGCCAGCAGCCAAGTGCATGGGGGAGTTAACGAGCAGTACTTC. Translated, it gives CASSQVHGGVNEQYF.

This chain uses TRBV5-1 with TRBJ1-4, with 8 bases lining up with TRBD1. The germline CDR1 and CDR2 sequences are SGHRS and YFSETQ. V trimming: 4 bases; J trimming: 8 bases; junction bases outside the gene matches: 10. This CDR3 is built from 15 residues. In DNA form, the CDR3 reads TGCGCCAGCAGCCCGTCCCAGGGGGCAGGGGAAAAACTGTTTTTT. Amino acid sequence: CASSPSQGAGEKLFF.